This section outlines one T cell receptor (beta chain) sequence together with its context. This specimen belongs to a study of blood T cell repertoires in COVID-19. Study context: The United States, Italy and Spain provided the acute and convalescent COVID-19 samples. The analysed material was cDNA or gDNA that came from T cells, B-cell-depleted T cells, or PBMCs.

The CDR3 covers 14 residues. Trimming removed 6 bases from V and 4 bases from J, with 13 bases in between. Germline lookup yields CDR1 MNHEY and CDR2 SMNVEV (reference sequence). In the original processing: Estimation of nucleated cell counts was performed using reference gene primer amplification. Assay used: immunoSEQ multiplex PCR; TCRdb lists only in-frame clones, some missing. V, J and clone size were drawn from that table, and D and trimming were deduced from the DNA. The repertoire holds about 110,000 clones, with about 85% as singletons. This TCR was sampled from a human donor in a cohort sampled during active COVID-19. V and J are TRBV27 and TRBJ1-5; D may be TRBD1 (5 bases). Sequenced input: peripheral blood. The CDR3 loop reads CASRPQGRNQPQHF. CDR3 sequence (DNA): TGTGCCAGCAGGCCTCAGGGAAGGAATCAGCCCCAGCATTTT.